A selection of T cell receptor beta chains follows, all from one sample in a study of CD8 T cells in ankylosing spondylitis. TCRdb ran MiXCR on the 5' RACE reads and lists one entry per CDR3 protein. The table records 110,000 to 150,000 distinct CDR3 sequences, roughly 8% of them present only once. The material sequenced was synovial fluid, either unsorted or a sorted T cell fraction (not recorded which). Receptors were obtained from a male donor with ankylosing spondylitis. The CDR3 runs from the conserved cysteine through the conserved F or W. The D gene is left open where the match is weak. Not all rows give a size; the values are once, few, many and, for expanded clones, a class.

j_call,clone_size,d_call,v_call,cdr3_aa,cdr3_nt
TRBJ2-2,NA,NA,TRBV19,CASSIPNTGELFF,TGTGCCAGTAGTATCCCGAACACCGGGGAGCTGTTTTTT
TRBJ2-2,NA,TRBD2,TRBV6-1,CATRTSGNTGELFF,TGTGCCACCCGGACTAGCGGGAACACCGGGGAGCTGTTTTTT
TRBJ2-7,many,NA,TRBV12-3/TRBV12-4,CASSGTGREAYEQYF,TGTGCCAGCAGTGGGACAGGGCGGGAGGCCTACGAGCAGTACTTC
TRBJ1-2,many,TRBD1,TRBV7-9,CASSAQQGLDGYTF,TGTGCCAGCAGCGCCCAACAGGGGTTGGATGGCTACACCTTC
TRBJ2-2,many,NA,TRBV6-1,CASSGDRITGELFF,TGTGCCAGCAGCGGAGATCGGATCACCGGGGAGCTGTTTTTT
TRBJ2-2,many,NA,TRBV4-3,CASTLTSNTGELFF,TGCGCCAGCACCCTGACATCGAACACCGGGGAGCTGTTTTTT
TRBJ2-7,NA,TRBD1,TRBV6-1,CASSARDSSYEQYF,TGTGCCAGCAGTGCACGGGACAGCAGCTACGAGCAGTACTTC
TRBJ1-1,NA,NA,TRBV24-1,CATSDSKAGGLDTEAFF,TGTGCCACCAGTGATTCAAAGGCCGGAGGACTTGACACTGAAGCTTTCTTT
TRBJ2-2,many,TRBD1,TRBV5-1,CASSFPTGTGDTGELFF,TGCGCCAGCAGCTTCCCGACCGGGACAGGGGACACCGGGGAGCTGTTTTTT
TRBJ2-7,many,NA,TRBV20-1,CSAGTSYEQYF,TGCAGTGCTGGGACTTCCTACGAGCAGTACTTC
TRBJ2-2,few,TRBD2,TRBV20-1,CSAPKSGRATGELFF,TGCAGTGCTCCTAAAAGCGGGAGGGCCACCGGGGAGCTGTTTTTT
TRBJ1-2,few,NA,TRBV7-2,CASSFVAGANYGYTF,TGTGCCAGCAGCTTCGTGGCAGGGGCTAACTATGGCTACACCTTC
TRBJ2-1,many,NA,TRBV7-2,CASSLASAGGYNEQFF,TGTGCCAGCAGCTTAGCGTCGGCGGGTGGCTACAATGAGCAGTTCTTC
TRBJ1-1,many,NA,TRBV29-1,CSVAISVNTEAFF,TGCAGCGTTGCGATCAGTGTGAACACTGAAGCTTTCTTT
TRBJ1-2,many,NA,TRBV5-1,CASSLESGLYGYTF,TGCGCCAGCAGCTTGGAGTCGGGGCTCTATGGCTACACCTTC
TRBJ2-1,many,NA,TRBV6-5,CASRYRPGSYNEQFF,TGTGCCAGCCGGTACCGGCCAGGTTCATACAATGAGCAGTTCTTC
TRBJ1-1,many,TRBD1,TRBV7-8,CASSARDRGSNTEAFF,TGTGCCAGCAGCGCCAGGGACAGGGGTTCGAACACTGAAGCTTTCTTT
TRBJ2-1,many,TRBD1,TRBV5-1,CASSQGTGGLSYNEQFF,TGCGCCAGCAGCCAAGGGACAGGGGGCTTGTCCTACAATGAGCAGTTCTTC
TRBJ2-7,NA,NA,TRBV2,CASSPGPGQSEQYF,TGTGCCAGCAGTCCCGGGCCGGGGCAATCCGAGCAGTACTTC
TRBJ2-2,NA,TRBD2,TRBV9,CASSPRLAGDNTGELFF,TGTGCCAGCAGCCCGAGACTAGCGGGGGACAACACCGGGGAGCTGTTTTTT
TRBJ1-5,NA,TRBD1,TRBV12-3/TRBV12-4,CASSWDRNQPQHF,TGTGCCAGCAGTTGGGACAGAAATCAGCCCCAGCATTTT
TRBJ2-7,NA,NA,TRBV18,CASSPPGSSYEQYF,TGTGCCAGCTCACCACCGGGGAGCTCCTACGAGCAGTACTTC
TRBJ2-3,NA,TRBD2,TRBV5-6,CASSSGLAGGLGDTQYF,TGTGCCAGCAGCTCCGGACTAGCGGGGGGCCTGGGGGATACGCAGTATTTT
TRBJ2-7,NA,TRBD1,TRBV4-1,CASSHPVQGAVEQYF,TGCGCCAGCAGCCATCCCGTACAGGGGGCGGTCGAGCAGTACTTC
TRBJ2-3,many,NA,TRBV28,CASSFPADTQYF,TGTGCCAGCAGTTTCCCCGCAGATACGCAGTATTTT
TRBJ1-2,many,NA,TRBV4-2,CASSQPGETSNYGYTF,TGTGCCAGCAGCCAACCAGGGGAAACCTCTAACTATGGCTACACCTTC
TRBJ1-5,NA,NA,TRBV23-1,CASNLNRDEGDQPQHF,TGCGCCAGCAATCTAAACAGGGATGAGGGAGATCAGCCCCAGCATTTT
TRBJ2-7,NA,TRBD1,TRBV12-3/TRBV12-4,CASTSGRTGQYF,TGTGCCAGCACCTCTGGCCGGACAGGGCAGTACTTC
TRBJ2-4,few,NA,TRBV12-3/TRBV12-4,CASSFDRKNIQYF,TGTGCCAGCAGTTTTGACAGAAAAAACATTCAGTACTTC
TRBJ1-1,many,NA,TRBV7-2,CASSTERNTEAFF,TGTGCCAGCAGCACCGAGCGGAACACTGAAGCTTTCTTT
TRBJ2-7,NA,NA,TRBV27,CASSLNRSAGYEQYF,TGTGCCAGCAGTTTAAACAGGTCGGCCGGCTACGAGCAGTACTTC
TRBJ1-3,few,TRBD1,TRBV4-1,CASSRLQGQGTGNTIYF,TGCGCCAGCAGCCGGCTCCAAGGACAGGGGACTGGAAACACCATATATTTT
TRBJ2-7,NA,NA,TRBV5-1,CASSLTYRSYEQYF,TGCGCCAGCAGCTTGACATATCGATCCTACGAGCAGTACTTC
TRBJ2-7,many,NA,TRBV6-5,CASTLHDGYEQYF,TGTGCCAGCACTTTACACGACGGCTACGAGCAGTACTTC
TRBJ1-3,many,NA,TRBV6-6,CASSRQTGNTIYF,TGTGCCAGCAGCCGCCAGACCGGAAACACCATATATTTT
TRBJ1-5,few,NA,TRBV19,CASMRGPNQPQHF,TGTGCCAGTATGCGGGGACCGAATCAGCCCCAGCATTTT
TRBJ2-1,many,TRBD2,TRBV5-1,CASSSVAGSYNEQFF,TGCGCCAGCAGCTCCGTAGCGGGCTCCTACAATGAGCAGTTCTTC
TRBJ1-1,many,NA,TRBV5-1,CASSLTGSGTEAFF,TGCGCCAGCAGCTTGACAGGGAGTGGCACTGAAGCTTTCTTT
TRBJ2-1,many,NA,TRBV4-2,CASSQAHGIYNEQFF,TGTGCCAGCAGCCAAGCCCATGGGATTTACAATGAGCAGTTCTTC
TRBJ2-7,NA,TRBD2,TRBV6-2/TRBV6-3,CASRSPPFGSGNYEQYF,TGTGCCAGCAGATCCCCCCCGTTTGGTAGCGGGAACTACGAGCAGTACTTC
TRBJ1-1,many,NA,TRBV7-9,CASSLGEGMNTEAFF,TGTGCCAGCAGCTTAGGCGAGGGAATGAACACTGAAGCTTTCTTT
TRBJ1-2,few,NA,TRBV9,CASSALGYGYTF,TGTGCCAGCAGCGCCCTGGGCTATGGCTACACCTTC
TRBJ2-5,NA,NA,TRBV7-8,CASSSRITGETQYF,TGTGCCAGCAGCTCTCGGATAACCGGGGAGACCCAGTACTTC